This entry is about one T cell receptor (beta chain). Original data processing: From reference gene primer amplification, estimates of nucleated cell counts were derived. Sequenced by immunoSEQ multiplex PCR; TCRdb stores in-frame clones only, minus some. V, J and clone size reflect that table, while D and trimming were determined from the DNA. The sample holds 300,000 or so clones, about 83% seen once. The sample originates from a study of blood T cell repertoires in COVID-19. Study in general: The study drew acute and convalescent COVID-19 samples from the United States, Italy and Spain. The analysed material was cDNA or gDNA that came from T cells, B-cell-depleted T cells, or PBMCs.

CDR1 and CDR2 (germline): SNHLY, FYNNEI. CDR3 length: 14 residues. Deletions cut 1 base from V and 6 bases from J, with 12 bases between. The receptor comes from a woman aged 45-59 years with acute or convalescent COVID-19. The chain links TRBV2 to TRBJ1-2; D may be TRBD1 (5 bases). The sample taken for sequencing was peripheral blood. The CDR3 region has the DNA TGTGCCAGCAGTGAAGAGGCAGGGTTGAATGGCTACACCTTC. Translation gives CASSEEAGLNGYTF.